This TCR beta chain appears in the sequencing data of a study of blood T cell repertoires in COVID-19. Study-wide background: COVID-19 samples from acute and convalescent phases originated in the United States, Italy and Spain. PBMCs, B-cell-depleted T cells, or T cells provided the cDNA or gDNA that made up the material.

Unmatched junction bases numbered 4, after V lost 3 bases and J lost 6 bases. This CDR3 spans 15 amino acids. Germline V gives CDR1 MDHEN, CDR2 SYDVKM. Authors' processing steps: By means of reference gene primer amplification, nucleated cell counts were estimated. The method was immunoSEQ multiplex PCR; TCRdb's version includes in-frame clones alone and lacks a portion of them. V, J and clone size were drawn from that table, and D and trimming were deduced from the DNA. The data show about 210,000 clones, with over 70% seen just once and 2.5% to 3.5% held by the top ten. The receptor was derived from a man over 45 with active or convalescent COVID-19. This sequence joins TRBV28 and TRBJ1-4; 10 bases agree with TRBD1. Sequenced material: peripheral blood. This CDR3 reads CASSLPGTGDEKLFF. DNA for the CDR3: TGTGCCAGCAGTTTGCCCGGGACAGGGGATGAAAAACTGTTTTTT. The full variable domain, with the rest looked up from reference TRBV28 and TRBJ1-4, is DVKVTQSSRYLVKRTGEKVFLECVQDMDHENMFWYRQDPGLGLRLIYFSYDVKMKEKGDIPEGYSVSREKKERFSLILESASTNQTSMYLCASSLPGTGDEKLFFGSGTQLSVL.